The 24 T cell receptor beta chains given below trace back to one sample, sequenced in a study of blood T cell repertoires in COVID-19 (dated by TCRdb to 2018 to 2021). The library was generated by the immunoSEQ multiplex PCR assay. Entries here come from immuneACCESS through TCRdb and include only in-frame sequences with V and J called. Some clones fail to appear in such tables; in the studies checked, an unresolved V gene covers under half of the shortfall, and the cause of the remainder is unknown. The table for this sample lists fewer than 350,000 clones; approximately 90% of them were counted only once. 5.5% to 7% of the sample goes to the ten largest clones. Material: PBMCs or T cells enriched from blood (not recorded which). These receptors came from a middle-aged woman who had recovered from COVID-19.

The rearrangement joins TRBV2 to TRBJ2-2, with D unclear. The germline V gene has CDR1 SNHLY and CDR2 FYNNEI. Trimming cost V 7 bases and J 1 base, with 10 bases left between them. CDR3 size: 14 residues. This chain's CDR3 is CASKVLKNTGELFF. DNA for the CDR3: TGTGCCAGCAAAGTACTAAAGAACACCGGGGAGCTGTTTTTT. The full variable domain, its missing parts supplied by reference TRBV2 and TRBJ2-2, is EPEVTQTPSHQVTQMGQEVILRCVPISNHLYFYWYRQILGQKVEFLVSFYNNEISEKSEIFDDQFSVERPDGSNFTLKIRSTKLEDSAMYFCASKVLKNTGELFFGEGSRLTVL.

In this sample, this clone turned up a few times. V gene TRBV7-8 combines with J gene TRBJ1-6; a weak D match, TRBD1 (6 bases). The CDR3 runs 14 residues. Trimming cost V 4 bases and J 6 bases, with 10 bases left between them. The germline V gene has CDR1 SGHVS and CDR2 FQNEAQ. The CDR3 DNA reads as TGTGCCAGCAGCTCCCGGGACACTAATTCACCCCTCCACTTT. It codes for CASSSRDTNSPLHF.

The chain carries TRBV7-2 and TRBJ2-3; 8 bases are shared with TRBD2. Germline CDR1 SGHTA, CDR2 FQGNSA. This CDR3 is built from 15 residues. Trimming cost V 3 bases and J 5 bases; bases outside gene matches: 7. DNA of the CDR3: TGTGCCAGCAGCTTGGGGGTGCTAGCGGGAGATACGCAGTATTTT. This codes for CASSLGVLAGDTQYF.

This chain connects TRBV7-2 to TRBJ2-7; tentatively, D is TRBD1 (6 bases). CDR1 is SGHTA and CDR2 is FQGNSA in the germline V gene. CDR3 size: 13 residues. V was pared by 2 bases and J by 7 bases, with 12 bases between. The CDR3 loop is CASSLSGAGEQYF. CDR3 coding DNA: TGTGCCAGCAGCTTATCAGGGGCAGGGGAGCAGTACTTC.

The chain joins TRBV9 to TRBJ2-1; 7 positions agree with TRBD2. This CDR3 has 16 amino acids. V lost 4 bases and J lost 5; bases outside the gene matches: 12. Per germline, CDR1 SGDLS and CDR2 YYNGEE. CDR3 nucleotides: TGTGCCAGCAGCCAGAATCCCCAGCGGGGACACAATGAGCAGTTCTTC. Its protein product is CASSQNPQRGHNEQFF.

This clone was detected only a few times. This chain joins TRBV25-1 and TRBJ1-2; D is possibly TRBD1 (5 bases). Germline CDR1 is MGHDK and CDR2 is SYGVNS. The CDR3 covers 12 residues. Trimming removed 2 bases from V and 14 bases from J, with 15 bases in between. The CDR3 DNA follows: TGTGCCAGCAGTGAAAGCGGGGCAGACTCGACCTTC. This codes for CASSESGADSTF.

The chain employs TRBV16 and TRBJ2-7; D possibly corresponds to TRBD1 (6 bases). Per the germline V gene, CDR1 is KGHSY and CDR2 is FQNENV. The V and J ends lost 0 bases and 5 bases respectively, with 8 bases between them. The CDR3 has 13 residues. CDR3 sequence reads: CASSQSQGNEQYF. CDR3 sequence (DNA): TGTGCCAGCAGCCAATCACAGGGAAACGAGCAGTACTTC. The full variable domain, completed using reference TRBV16 and TRBJ2-7, is GEEVAQTPKHLVRGEGQKAKLYCAPIKGHSYVFWYQQVLKNEFKFLISFQNENVFDETGMPKERFSAKCLPNSPCSLEIQATKLEDSAVYFCASSQSQGNEQYFGPGTRLTVT.

V is TRBV28 and J is TRBJ1-5; maybe TRBD1 (5 bases). Trimming took 1 base from V and 7 from J, leaving 14 bases between them. The CDR3 spans 15 residues. Looked up from germline, CDR1 is MDHEN and CDR2 is SYDVKM. The CDR3 region is CASSLSRALGQPQHF. CDR3 DNA sequence: TGTGCCAGCAGTTTATCCAGGGCCCTCGGGCAGCCCCAGCATTTT.

The chain employs TRBV29-1 and TRBJ2-1; possibly TRBD1 for D (6 bases). The CDR3 is 20 residues long. With 5 bases removed from V and 5 bases from J, the gap between germline ends came to 34 bases. CDR1 is SQVTM and CDR2 is ANQGSEA in the germline V gene. For the CDR3, the DNA is TGCAGCGTTTGGGGTGTTGGAAAGAACCCCCTCGGGACAAGAAACAATGAGCAGTTCTTC. It translates to CSVWGVGKNPLGTRNNEQFF.

The table lists this clone with a count of one. The chain is built from TRBV30 and TRBJ2-7; D possibly corresponds to TRBD2 (6 bases). The CDR3 loop spans 11 amino acids. Germline V gives CDR1 GTSNPN, CDR2 SVGIG (reference sequence). CDR3 amino acids: CAAGSTYEQYF. For the CDR3, the DNA is TGTGCTGCCGGGAGTACGTACGAGCAGTACTTC.

This chain connects TRBV2 to TRBJ1-5; the D gene is possibly TRBD1 (5 bases). Trimming pared 8 bases from V and 5 bases from J, leaving 13 bases between. This CDR3 is built from 13 residues. CDR1 SNHLY and CDR2 FYNNEI come from the germline V gene. The DNA for the CDR3 is TGTGCCAGCGAGTGGGGGGGGGATCAGCCCCAGCATTTT. Protein sequence: CASEWGGDQPQHF.

The chain couples TRBV7-8 to TRBJ2-7; 8 bases map to TRBD2. CDR3 length equals 15 residues. The germline CDR1 and CDR2 sequences are SGHVS and FQNEAQ. Trimming removed 5 bases from V and 4 bases from J; junction bases left unmatched: 10. The CDR3 DNA reads TGTGCCAGCAGCCCAGAGCCAGGACTAGCTTACGAGCAGTACTTC. This encodes CASSPEPGLAYEQYF.

The chain is built from TRBV7-6 and TRBJ1-4; 11 positions match TRBD1. CDR1 SGHVS and CDR2 FNYEAQ come from the germline V gene. Trimming at V came to 5 bases and at J to 6 bases, leaving 5 bases not matched to a gene. The length of the CDR3 is 15 residues. The CDR3: CASSPWTGGDEKLFF. The CDR3 coding sequence is TGTGCCAGCAGCCCCTGGACAGGGGGCGATGAAAAACTGTTTTTT.

This chain connects TRBV24-1 to TRBJ2-3, with 8 nucleotides matching TRBD2. Trimming took 5 bases from V and 5 from J; bases not matched to a gene: 14. Germline V CDR1 and CDR2: KGHDR, SFDVKD. This CDR3 has 17 residues. The CDR3 loop is CATSAVISGTKGDTQYF. In DNA form, the CDR3 reads TGTGCCACCAGTGCTGTTATTAGCGGGACAAAGGGAGATACGCAGTATTTT.

The chain is built from TRBV28 and TRBJ1-1; 7 positions match TRBD1. Germline V gene sequence: CDR1 MDHEN, CDR2 SYDVKM. Trimming at V came to 8 bases and at J to 1 base, leaving 13 bases not matched to a gene. There are 16 residues in the CDR3. CDR3 amino acids: CASGEYVTGPNTEAFF. The CDR3 DNA sequence: TGTGCCAGCGGAGAATACGTGACAGGGCCGAACACTGAAGCTTTCTTT. The variable domain in full, with the rest retrieved from reference TRBV28 and TRBJ1-1, is DVKVTQSSRYLVKRTGEKVFLECVQDMDHENMFWYRQDPGLGLRLIYFSYDVKMKEKGDIPEGYSVSREKKERFSLILESASTNQTSMYLCASGEYVTGPNTEAFFGQGTRLTVV.

The chain is built from TRBV9 and TRBJ2-5, with D tentatively TRBD1 (7 bases). The CDR3 contains 15 residues. CDR1 SGDLS and CDR2 YYNGEE come from the germline V gene. Between the trimmed V and J ends, which lost 3 bases and 5 bases, there was a span of 17 bases. This CDR3 is CASSGQGEDRETQYF. The DNA for the CDR3 is TGTGCCAGCAGCGGGCAGGGGGAGGATCGGGAGACCCAGTACTTC.

The V gene is TRBV30, the J gene TRBJ2-7; 10 positions match TRBD1. CDR1 is GTSNPN and CDR2 is SVGIG in the germline V gene (reference sequence). This CDR3 comprises 14 residues. The trim removed 1 base at V and 4 bases at J, leaving 4 bases unmatched. The CDR3 loop reads CAWSEDRGAYEQYF. CDR3 coding DNA: TGTGCCTGGAGTGAGGACAGGGGGGCATACGAGCAGTACTTC. Complete variable domain (other parts from reference TRBV30 and TRBJ2-7): SQTIHQWPATLVQPVGSPLSLECTVEGTSNPNLYWYRQAAGRGLQLLFYSVGIGQISSEVPQNLSASRPQDRQFILSSKKLLLSDSGFYLCAWSEDRGAYEQYFGPGTRLTVT.

The chain uses TRBV7-9 and TRBJ2-5; 9 positions match TRBD2. V lost 1 base, J lost 3 bases, and 3 bases stayed unmatched. The CDR3 is made up of 15 amino acids. Looked up from germline, CDR1 is SEHNR and CDR2 is FQNEAQ (reference sequence). DNA for the CDR3: TGTGCCAGCAGCTTAGTGTTAGCGGGGGAAGAGACCCAGTACTTC. It is translated as CASSLVLAGEETQYF.

The rearrangement uses TRBV5-4 and TRBJ2-1; D is possibly TRBD1 (5 bases). With 0 bases removed from V and 6 bases from J, the gap between germline ends came to 13 bases. Germline V gives CDR1 SGHNT, CDR2 YYREEE (reference sequence). The CDR3 is 15 residues long. The CDR3 DNA follows: TGTGCCAGCAGCTTGGCGCCAGAAAGGGGCAATGAGCAGTTCTTC. This encodes CASSLAPERGNEQFF. The variable domain in full, completed from reference TRBV5-4 and TRBJ2-1, reads ETGVTQSPTHLIKTRGQQVTLRCSSQSGHNTVSWYQQALGQGPQFIFQYYREEENGRGNFPPRFSGLQFPNYSSELNVNALELDDSALYLCASSLAPERGNEQFFGPGTRLTVL.

The chain joins TRBV6-2 or TRBV6-3 to TRBJ2-5; 9 nucleotides line up with TRBD2. Germline CDR1 MNHEY, CDR2 SVGEGT. The V and J ends lost 5 bases and 4 bases, in that order; junction bases with no gene match: 2. The CDR3 contains 13 residues. For the CDR3, the DNA is TGTGCCAGCAGTCCAGCGGGAGGAGAGACCCAGTACTTC. Residues: CASSPAGGETQYF.

V and J are TRBV7-6 and TRBJ1-4; 8 nucleotides align to TRBD1. In germline, CDR1 is SGHVS, CDR2 FNYEAQ. Trimming removed 5 bases from V and 7 bases from J; junction bases left unmatched: 6. The CDR3 runs 14 residues. The CDR3 region is CASSDQTGGEKLFF. For the CDR3, the DNA is TGTGCCAGCAGCGATCAAACAGGGGGTGAAAAACTGTTTTTT. Filled out from reference TRBV7-6 and TRBJ1-4, the complete variable domain reads GAGVSQSPRYKVTKRGQDVALRCDPISGHVSLYWYRQALGQGPEFLTYFNYEAQQDKSGLPNDRFSAERPEGSISTLTIQRTEQRDSAMYRCASSDQTGGEKLFFGSGTQLSVL.

The gene calls are TRBV7-9 and TRBJ2-5; TRBD2 agrees at 11 bases. This CDR3 region has 18 residues. Germline lookup yields CDR1 SEHNR and CDR2 FQNEAQ (reference sequence). V lost 4 bases, J lost 1 base, and 11 bases stayed unmatched. As DNA, the CDR3 is TGTGCCAGCAGCTCAGATGGGACTAGCGGAAAATTCCAAGAGACCCAGTACTTC. Amino acids: CASSSDGTSGKFQETQYF.

This chain connects TRBV2 to TRBJ1-6; TRBD1 aligns across 7 bases. V gave up 7 bases and J gave up 10 bases; unmatched junction bases: 16. The germline V gene has CDR1 SNHLY and CDR2 FYNNEI. This CDR3 is 16 amino acids long. The DNA of the CDR3 is TGTGCCAGCACTAGAAGGGGGCGGGACTTGGTGTCACCCCTCCACTTT. Amino acids: CASTRRGRDLVSPLHF.

The J gene is TRBJ2-3, the V gene TRBV28, with 7 bases aligning to TRBD2. CDR1 and CDR2 from the germline V gene are MDHEN and SYDVKM. This CDR3 comprises 16 residues. J lost 6 bases, V lost 4 bases, and 13 bases had no gene match. CDR3 nucleotide sequence: TGTGCCAGCAGTTCGTCCCGGGGACTAAACCATGATACGCAGTATTTT. Protein sequence: CASSSSRGLNHDTQYF.